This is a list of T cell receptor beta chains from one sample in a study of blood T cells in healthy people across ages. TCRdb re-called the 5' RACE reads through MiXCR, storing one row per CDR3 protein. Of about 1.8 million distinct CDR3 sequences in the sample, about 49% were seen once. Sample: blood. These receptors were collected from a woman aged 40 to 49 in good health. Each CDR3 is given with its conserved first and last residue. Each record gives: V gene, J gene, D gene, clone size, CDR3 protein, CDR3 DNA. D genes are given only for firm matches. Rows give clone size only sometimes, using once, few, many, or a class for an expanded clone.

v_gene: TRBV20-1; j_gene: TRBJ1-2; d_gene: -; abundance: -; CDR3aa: CSPGDNYGYTF; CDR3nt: TGCAGTCCGGGGGATAACTATGGCTACACCTTC
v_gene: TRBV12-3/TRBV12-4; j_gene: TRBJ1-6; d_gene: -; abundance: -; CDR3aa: CASRHDLNSPLHF; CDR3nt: TGTGCCAGCAGACACGACCTCAATTCACCCCTCCACTTT
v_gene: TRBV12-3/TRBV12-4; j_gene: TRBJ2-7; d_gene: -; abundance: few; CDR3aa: CASSKQGYGYEQYF; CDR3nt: TGTGCCAGCAGTAAACAGGGTTACGGCTACGAGCAGTACTTC
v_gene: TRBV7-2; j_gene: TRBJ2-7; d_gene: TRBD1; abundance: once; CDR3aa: CASIPGQRSSYEQYF; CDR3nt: TGTGCCAGCATTCCGGGACAGCGTAGCTCCTACGAGCAGTACTTC
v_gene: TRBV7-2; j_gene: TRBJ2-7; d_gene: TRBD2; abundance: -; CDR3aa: CASSPQLAGFYNEQYF; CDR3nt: TGTGCCAGCAGCCCCCAACTAGCGGGTTTCTACAATGAGCAGTACTTC
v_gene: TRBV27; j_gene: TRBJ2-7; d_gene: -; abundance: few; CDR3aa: CATRGLGYEQYF; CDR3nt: TGTGCCACCCGAGGGCTAGGCTACGAGCAGTACTTC
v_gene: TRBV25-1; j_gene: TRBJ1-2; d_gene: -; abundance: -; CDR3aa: CASSDRDLYGYTF; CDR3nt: TGTGCCAGCAGTGATCGGGACCTCTATGGCTACACCTTC
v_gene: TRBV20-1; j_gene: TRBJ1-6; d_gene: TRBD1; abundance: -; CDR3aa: CSARQTIGGPYNSPLHF; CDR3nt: TGCAGTGCTAGACAAACAATAGGGGGCCCCTATAATTCACCCCTCCACTTT
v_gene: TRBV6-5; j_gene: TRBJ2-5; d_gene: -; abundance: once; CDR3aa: CASSYTRGEQETQYF; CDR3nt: TGTGCCAGCAGTTATACCCGGGGCGAACAAGAGACCCAGTACTTC
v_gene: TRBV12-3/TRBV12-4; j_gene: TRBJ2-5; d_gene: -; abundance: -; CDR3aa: CASSLARPPKETQYF; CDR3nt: TGTGCCAGCAGTTTAGCGCGACCCCCAAAGGAGACCCAGTACTTC
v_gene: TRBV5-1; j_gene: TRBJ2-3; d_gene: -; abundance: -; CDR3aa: CASSLQNRGTDTQYF; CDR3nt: TGCGCCAGCAGCCTCCAAAACCGGGGCACAGATACGCAGTATTTT
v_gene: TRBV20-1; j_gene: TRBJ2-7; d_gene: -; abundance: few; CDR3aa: CSASQAYEQYF; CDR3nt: TGCAGTGCTAGCCAAGCCTACGAGCAGTACTTC
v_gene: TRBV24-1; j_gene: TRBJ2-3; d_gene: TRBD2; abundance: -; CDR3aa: CATSDPAPGTSFATQYF; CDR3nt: TGTGCCACCAGTGACCCCGCCCCCGGGACTAGTTTTGCTACGCAGTATTTT
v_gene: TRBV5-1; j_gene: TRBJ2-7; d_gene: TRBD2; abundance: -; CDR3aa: CASSSGGPTYERYF; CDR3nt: TGCGCCAGCAGCTCGGGGGGACCAACCTACGAGCGGTACTTC
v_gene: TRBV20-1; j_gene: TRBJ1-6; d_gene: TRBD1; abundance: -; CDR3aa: CSARRGQGAWNSPLHF; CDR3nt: TGCAGTGCTAGACGTGGACAGGGGGCCTGGAATTCACCCCTCCACTTT